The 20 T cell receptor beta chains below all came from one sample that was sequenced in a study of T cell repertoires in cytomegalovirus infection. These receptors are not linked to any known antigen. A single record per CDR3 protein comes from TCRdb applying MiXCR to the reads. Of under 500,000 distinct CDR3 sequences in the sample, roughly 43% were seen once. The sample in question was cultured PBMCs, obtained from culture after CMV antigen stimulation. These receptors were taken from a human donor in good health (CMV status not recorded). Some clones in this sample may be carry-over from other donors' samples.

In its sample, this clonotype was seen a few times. The DNA of the CDR3 is TGTGCCAGCAGTTTAGCGCCCTTTAGGGGAGGCAGGGGGCGCCGGGAGACCCAGTACTTC. This encodes CASSLAPFRGGRGRRETQYF. The chain employs TRBV12-3 or TRBV12-4 and TRBJ2-5, with 8 nucleotides matching TRBD1. The V segment lost 0 bases and the J segment 5 bases; nucleotides outside the gene matches: 20. The length of the CDR3 is 20 residues.

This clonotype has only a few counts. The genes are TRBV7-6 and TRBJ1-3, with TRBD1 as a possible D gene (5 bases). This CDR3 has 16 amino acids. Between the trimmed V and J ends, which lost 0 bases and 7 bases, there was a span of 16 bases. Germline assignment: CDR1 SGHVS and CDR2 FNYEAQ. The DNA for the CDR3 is TGTGCCAGCAGCTTAGCTGTGGAGGGACGGTGGAACACCATATATTTT. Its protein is CASSLAVEGRWNTIYF.

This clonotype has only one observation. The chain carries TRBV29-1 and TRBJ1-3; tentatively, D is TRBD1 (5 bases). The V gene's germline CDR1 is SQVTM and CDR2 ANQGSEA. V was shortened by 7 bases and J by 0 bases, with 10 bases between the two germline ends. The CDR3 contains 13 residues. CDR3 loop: CSASDISGNTIYF. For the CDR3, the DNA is TGCAGCGCCTCGGACATCTCTGGAAACACCATATATTTT.

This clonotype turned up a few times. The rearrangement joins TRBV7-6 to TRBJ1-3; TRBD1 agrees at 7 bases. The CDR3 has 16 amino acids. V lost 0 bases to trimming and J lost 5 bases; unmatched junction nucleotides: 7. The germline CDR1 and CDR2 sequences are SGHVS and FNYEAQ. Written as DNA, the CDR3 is TGTGCCAGCAGCTTAGCTCCACAGGGGTTGCGAAACACCATATATTTT. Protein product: CASSLAPQGLRNTIYF. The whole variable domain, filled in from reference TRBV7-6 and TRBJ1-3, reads GAGVSQSPRYKVTKRGQDVALRCDPISGHVSLYWYRQALGQGPEFLTYFNYEAQQDKSGLPNDRFSAERPEGSISTLTIQRTEQRDSAMYRCASSLAPQGLRNTIYFGEGSWLTVV.

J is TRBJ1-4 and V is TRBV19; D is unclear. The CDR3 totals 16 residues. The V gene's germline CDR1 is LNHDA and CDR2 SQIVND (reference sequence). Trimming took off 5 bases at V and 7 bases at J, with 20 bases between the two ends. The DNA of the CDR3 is TGTGCCAGTAGTCCCGGGATGACCTGGGGAGGTGAAAAACTGTTTTTT. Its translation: CASSPGMTWGGEKLFF.

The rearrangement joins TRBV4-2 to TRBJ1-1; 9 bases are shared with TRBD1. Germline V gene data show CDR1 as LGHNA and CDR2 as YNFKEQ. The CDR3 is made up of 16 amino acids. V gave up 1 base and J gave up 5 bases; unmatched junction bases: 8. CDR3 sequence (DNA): TGTGCCAGCAGCCAAGGGCCGGGACAGGGCGGTACTGAAGCTTTCTTT. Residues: CASSQGPGQGGTEAFF.

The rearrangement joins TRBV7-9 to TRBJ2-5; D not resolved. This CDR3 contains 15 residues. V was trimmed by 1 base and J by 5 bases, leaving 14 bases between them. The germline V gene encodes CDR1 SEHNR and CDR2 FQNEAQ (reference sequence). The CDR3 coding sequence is TGTGCCAGCAGCTTAGGTAGCCAGCAAGGGGAGACCCAGTACTTC. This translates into CASSLGSQQGETQYF.

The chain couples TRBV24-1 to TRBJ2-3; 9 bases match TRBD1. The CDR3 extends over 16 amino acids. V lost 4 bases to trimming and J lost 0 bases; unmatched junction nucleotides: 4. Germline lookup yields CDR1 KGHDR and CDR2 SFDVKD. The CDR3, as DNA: TGTGCCACCAGTGAGCCGGGACAGGGAAGCACAGATACGCAGTATTTT. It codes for CATSEPGQGSTDTQYF.

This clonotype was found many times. The CDR3 DNA sequence: TGTGCCAGCAGCTTGGGACAGGCTCCCTACGAGCAGTACTTC. Translation: CASSLGQAPYEQYF. This sequence joins TRBV7-2 and TRBJ2-7, with 8 bases matching TRBD1. Germline assignment: CDR1 SGHTA and CDR2 FQGNSA. The CDR3 consists of 14 residues. V lost 3 bases, J lost 2 bases, and 3 bases stayed unmatched.

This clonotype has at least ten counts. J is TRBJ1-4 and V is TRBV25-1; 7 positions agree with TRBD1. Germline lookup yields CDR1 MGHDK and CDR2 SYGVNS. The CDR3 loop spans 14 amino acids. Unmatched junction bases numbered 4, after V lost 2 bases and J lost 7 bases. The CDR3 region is CASSEGQGGEKLFF. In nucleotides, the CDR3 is TGTGCCAGCAGTGAAGGGCAGGGGGGTGAAAAACTGTTTTTT.

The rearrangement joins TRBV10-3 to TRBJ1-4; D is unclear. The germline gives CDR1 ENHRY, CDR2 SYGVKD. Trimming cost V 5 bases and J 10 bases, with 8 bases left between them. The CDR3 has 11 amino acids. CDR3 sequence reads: CAISPGGKLFF. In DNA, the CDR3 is TGTGCCATCAGTCCAGGCGGAAAACTGTTTTTT.

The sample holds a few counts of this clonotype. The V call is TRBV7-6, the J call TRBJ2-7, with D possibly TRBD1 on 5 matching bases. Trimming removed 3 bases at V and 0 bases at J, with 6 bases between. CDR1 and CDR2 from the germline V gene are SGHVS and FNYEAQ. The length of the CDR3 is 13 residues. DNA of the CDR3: TGTGCCAGCAGCTTCCAGGGCTCCTACGAGCAGTACTTC. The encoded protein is CASSFQGSYEQYF.

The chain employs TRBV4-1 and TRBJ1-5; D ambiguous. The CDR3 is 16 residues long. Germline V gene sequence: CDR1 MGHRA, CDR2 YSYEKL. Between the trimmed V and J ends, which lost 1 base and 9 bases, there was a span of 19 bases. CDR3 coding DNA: TGCGCCAGCAGCCAAGCATGGCCCCCCGGGGATAGGCCCCAGCATTTT. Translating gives CASSQAWPPGDRPQHF.

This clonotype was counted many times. This CDR3 reads CASSLDHEEKAFF. CDR3 nucleotide sequence: TGTGCCAGCAGCTTAGATCATGAAGAAAAAGCTTTCTTT. The rearrangement links TRBV7-2 to TRBJ1-1; no firm D call. Trimming took off 1 base at V and 9 bases at J, with 12 bases between the two ends. The CDR3 length is 13 residues. Germline-derived CDR1 and CDR2 are SGHTA and FQGNSA.

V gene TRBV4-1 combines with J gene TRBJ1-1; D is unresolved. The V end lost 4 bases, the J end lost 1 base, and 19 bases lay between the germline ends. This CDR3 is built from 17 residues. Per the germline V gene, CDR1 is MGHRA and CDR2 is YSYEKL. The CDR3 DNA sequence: TGCGCCAGCAGCCCTTCCCCGGTAGGAGTCGGGAACACTGAAGCTTTCTTT. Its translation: CASSPSPVGVGNTEAFF.

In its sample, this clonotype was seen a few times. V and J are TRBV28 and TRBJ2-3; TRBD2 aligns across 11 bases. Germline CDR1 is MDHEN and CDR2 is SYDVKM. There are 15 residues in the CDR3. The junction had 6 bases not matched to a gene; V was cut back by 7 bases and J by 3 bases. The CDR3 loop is CASTGSGGGTDTQYF. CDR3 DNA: TGTGCCAGCACCGGTAGCGGGGGGGGGACAGATACGCAGTATTTT.

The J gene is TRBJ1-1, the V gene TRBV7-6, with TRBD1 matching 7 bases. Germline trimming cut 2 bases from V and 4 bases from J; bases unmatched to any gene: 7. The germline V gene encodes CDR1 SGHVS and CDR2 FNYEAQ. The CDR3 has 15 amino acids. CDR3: CASSLLTGPGTEAFF. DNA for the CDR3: TGTGCCAGCAGCTTACTGACAGGGCCGGGCACTGAAGCTTTCTTT.

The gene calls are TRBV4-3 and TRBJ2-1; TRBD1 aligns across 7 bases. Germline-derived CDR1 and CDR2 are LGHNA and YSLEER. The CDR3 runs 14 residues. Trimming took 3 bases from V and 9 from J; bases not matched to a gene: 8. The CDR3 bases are TGCGCCAGCAGCCACGCCGACAGGGATGGTGAGCAGTTCTTC. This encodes CASSHADRDGEQFF.

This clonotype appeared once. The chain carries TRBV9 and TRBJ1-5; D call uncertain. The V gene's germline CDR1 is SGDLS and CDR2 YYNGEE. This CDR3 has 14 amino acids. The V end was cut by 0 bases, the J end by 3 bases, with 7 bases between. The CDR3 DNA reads TGTGCCAGCAGCGTAGGAGGATACAATCAGCCCCAGCATTTT. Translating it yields CASSVGGYNQPQHF.

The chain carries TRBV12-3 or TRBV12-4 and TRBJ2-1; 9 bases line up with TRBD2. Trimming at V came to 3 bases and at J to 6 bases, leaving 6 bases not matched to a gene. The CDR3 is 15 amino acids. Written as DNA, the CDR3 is TGTGCCAGCAGTTTGGCGGGACTAGCCTTCAATGAGCAGTTCTTC. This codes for CASSLAGLAFNEQFF.